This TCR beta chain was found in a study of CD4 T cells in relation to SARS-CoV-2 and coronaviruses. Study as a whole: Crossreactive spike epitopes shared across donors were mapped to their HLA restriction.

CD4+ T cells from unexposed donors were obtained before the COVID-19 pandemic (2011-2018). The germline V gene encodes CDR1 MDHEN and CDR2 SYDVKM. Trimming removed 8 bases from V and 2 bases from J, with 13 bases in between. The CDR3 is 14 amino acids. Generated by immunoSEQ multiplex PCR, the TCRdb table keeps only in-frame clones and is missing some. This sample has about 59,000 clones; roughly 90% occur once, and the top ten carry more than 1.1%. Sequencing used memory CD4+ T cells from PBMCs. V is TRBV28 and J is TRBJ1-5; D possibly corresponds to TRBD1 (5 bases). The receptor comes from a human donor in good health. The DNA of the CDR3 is TGTGCCAGCGCCGGGGGGAGGGGCAATCAGCCCCAGCATTTT. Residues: CASAGGRGNQPQHF.